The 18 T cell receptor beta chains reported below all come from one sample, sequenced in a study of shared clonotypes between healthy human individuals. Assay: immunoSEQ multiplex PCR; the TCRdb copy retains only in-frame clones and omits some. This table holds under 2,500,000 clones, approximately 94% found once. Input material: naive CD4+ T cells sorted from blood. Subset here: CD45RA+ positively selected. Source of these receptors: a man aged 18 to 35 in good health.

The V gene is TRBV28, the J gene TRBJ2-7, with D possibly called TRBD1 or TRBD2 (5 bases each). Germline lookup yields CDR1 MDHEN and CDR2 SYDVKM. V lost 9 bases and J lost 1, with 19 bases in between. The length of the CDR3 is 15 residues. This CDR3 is CASHSIRDGSYEQYF. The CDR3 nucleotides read TGTGCCAGTCACTCGATAAGGGACGGATCCTACGAGCAGTACTTC. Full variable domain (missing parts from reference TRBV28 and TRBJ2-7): DVKVTQSSRYLVKRTGEKVFLECVQDMDHENMFWYRQDPGLGLRLIYFSYDVKMKEKGDIPEGYSVSREKKERFSLILESASTNQTSMYLCASHSIRDGSYEQYFGPGTRLTVT.

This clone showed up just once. DNA of the CDR3: TGTGCCAGCTCTCCCGCACCGATCGGGGGGACCGGGGAGCTGTTTTTT. Protein: CASSPAPIGGTGELFF. This chain joins TRBV9 and TRBJ2-2; 7 positions agree with TRBD2. V trimming: 7 bases; J trimming: 5 bases; junction bases outside the gene matches: 14. The CDR3 is 16 residues long. From germline, CDR1 is SGDLS and CDR2 YYNGEE.

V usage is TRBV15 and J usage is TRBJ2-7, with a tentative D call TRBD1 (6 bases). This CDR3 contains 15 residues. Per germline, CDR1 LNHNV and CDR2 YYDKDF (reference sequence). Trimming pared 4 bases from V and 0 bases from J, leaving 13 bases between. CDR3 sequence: CATSMSTGYSYEQYF. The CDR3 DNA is TGTGCCACCAGCATGAGTACAGGGTACTCCTACGAGCAGTACTTC.

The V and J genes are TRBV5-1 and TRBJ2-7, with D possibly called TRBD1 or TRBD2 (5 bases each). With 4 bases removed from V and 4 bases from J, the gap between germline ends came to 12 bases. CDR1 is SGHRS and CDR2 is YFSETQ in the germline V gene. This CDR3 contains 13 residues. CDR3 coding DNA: TGCGCCAGCAGCGCCGCCTGGGGGTACGAGCAGTACTTC. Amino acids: CASSAAWGYEQYF.

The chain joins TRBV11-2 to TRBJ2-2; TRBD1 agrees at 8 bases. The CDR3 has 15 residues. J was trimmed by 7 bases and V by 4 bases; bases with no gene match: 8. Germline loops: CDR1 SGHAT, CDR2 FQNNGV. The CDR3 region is CASSSWTGFLGELFF. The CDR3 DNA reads TGTGCCAGCAGCTCGTGGACAGGGTTTCTCGGGGAGCTGTTTTTT.

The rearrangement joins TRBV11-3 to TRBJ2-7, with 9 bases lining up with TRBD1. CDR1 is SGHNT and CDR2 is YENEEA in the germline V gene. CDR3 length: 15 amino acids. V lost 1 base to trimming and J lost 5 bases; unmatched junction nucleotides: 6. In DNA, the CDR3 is TGTGCCAGCAGCTTAGGAGGGACAGGGTACAACGAGCAGTACTTC. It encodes CASSLGGTGYNEQYF.

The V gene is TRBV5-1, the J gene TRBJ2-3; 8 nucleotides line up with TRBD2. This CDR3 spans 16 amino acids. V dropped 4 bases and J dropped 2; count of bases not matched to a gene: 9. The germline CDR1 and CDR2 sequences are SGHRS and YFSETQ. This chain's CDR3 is CASSGEREPYTDTQYF. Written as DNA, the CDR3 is TGCGCCAGCAGCGGCGAGCGGGAGCCCTACACAGATACGCAGTATTTT.

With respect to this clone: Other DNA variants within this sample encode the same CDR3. The CDR3 bases are TGTGCCAGCAGCTTGGGGGGGAATAGCAATCAGCCCCAGCATTTT. Protein sequence: CASSLGGNSNQPQHF. The V call is TRBV5-6, the J call TRBJ1-5; a possible D gene is TRBD1 (5 bases). The CDR3 runs to 15 residues. V was trimmed by 0 bases and J by 0 bases, leaving 7 bases between them. Germline CDR1 and CDR2: SGHDT and YYEEEE.

Written as DNA, the CDR3 is TGCGCCAGCAGCGCCGGACTGGGGCAGGGCTTGGAGCAGTACTTC. As protein: CASSAGLGQGLEQYF. The rearrangement joins TRBV5-1 to TRBJ2-7; D assignment may be TRBD1 or TRBD2 (5 bases each). V lost 4 bases and J 7 bases, leaving 21 bases between the germline ends. The CDR3 is 15 residues long. The germline CDR1 and CDR2 sequences are SGHRS and YFSETQ.

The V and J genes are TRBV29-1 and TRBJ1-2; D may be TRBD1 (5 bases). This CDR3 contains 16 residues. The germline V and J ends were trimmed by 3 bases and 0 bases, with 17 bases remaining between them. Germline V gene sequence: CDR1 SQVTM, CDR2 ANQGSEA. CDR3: CSVDSIGGLTNYGYTF. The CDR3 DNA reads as TGCAGCGTTGATTCTATCGGGGGTCTTACTAACTATGGCTACACCTTC.

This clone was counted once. The CDR3 sequence is CASSVSGVNTEAFF. The CDR3 DNA reads as TGTGCCAGCAGTGTCTCCGGGGTGAACACTGAAGCTTTCTTT. This rearrangement joins TRBV27 to TRBJ1-1; D is uncertain. V was trimmed by 5 bases and J by 0 bases, leaving 10 bases between them. The CDR3 runs 14 residues. Germline values: CDR1 MNHEY, CDR2 SMNVEV (reference sequence).

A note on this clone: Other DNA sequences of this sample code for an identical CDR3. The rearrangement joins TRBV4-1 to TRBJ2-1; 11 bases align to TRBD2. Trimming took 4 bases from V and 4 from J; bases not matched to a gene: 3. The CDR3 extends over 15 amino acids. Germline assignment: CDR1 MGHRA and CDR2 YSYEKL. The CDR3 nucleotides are TGCGCCAGCAGCCGTGGACTAGCGGGTTACAATGAGCAGTTCTTC. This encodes CASSRGLAGYNEQFF.

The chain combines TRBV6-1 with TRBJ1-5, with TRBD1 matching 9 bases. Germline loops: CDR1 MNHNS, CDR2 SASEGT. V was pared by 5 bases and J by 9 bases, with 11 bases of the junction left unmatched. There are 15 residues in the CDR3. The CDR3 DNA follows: TGTGCCAGCAGTCCATCCGGGACAGGGCCTGGGCCCCAGCATTTT. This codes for CASSPSGTGPGPQHF.

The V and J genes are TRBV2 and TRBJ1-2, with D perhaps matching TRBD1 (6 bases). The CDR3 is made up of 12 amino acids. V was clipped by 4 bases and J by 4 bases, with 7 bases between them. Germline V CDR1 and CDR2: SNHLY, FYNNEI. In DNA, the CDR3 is TGTGCCAGCAGTGGGGACACCTATGGCTACACCTTC. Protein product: CASSGDTYGYTF. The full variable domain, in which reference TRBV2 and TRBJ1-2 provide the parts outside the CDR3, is EPEVTQTPSHQVTQMGQEVILRCVPISNHLYFYWYRQILGQKVEFLVSFYNNEISEKSEIFDDQFSVERPDGSNFTLKIRSTKLEDSAMYFCASSGDTYGYTFGSGTRLTVV.

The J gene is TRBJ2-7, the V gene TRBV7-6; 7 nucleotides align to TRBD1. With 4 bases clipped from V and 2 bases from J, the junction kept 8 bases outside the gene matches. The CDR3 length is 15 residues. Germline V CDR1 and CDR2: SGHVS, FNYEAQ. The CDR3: CASSSEQGPAYEQYF. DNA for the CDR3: TGTGCCAGCAGCTCCGAACAGGGGCCCGCCTACGAGCAGTACTTC.

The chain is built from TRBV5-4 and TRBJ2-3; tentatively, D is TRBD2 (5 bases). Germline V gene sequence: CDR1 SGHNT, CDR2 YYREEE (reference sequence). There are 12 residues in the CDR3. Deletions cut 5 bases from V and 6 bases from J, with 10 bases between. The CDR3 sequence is CASRLRGDTQYF. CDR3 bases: TGTGCCAGCAGATTGAGAGGGGATACGCAGTATTTT. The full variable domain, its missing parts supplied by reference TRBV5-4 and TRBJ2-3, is ETGVTQSPTHLIKTRGQQVTLRCSSQSGHNTVSWYQQALGQGPQFIFQYYREEENGRGNFPPRFSGLQFPNYSSELNVNALELDDSALYLCASRLRGDTQYFGPGTRLTVL.

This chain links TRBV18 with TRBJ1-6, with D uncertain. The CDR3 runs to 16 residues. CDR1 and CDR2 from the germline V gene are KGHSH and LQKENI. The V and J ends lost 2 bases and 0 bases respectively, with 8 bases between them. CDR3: CASSPGKSSYNSPLHF. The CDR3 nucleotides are TGTGCCAGCTCACCAGGGAAAAGCTCCTATAATTCACCCCTCCACTTT.

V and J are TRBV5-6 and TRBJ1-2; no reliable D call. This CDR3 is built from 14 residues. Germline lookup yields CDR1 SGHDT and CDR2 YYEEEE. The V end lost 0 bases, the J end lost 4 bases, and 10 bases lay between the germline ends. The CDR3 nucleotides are TGTGCCAGCAGCTTGGGTGGGGAGGTCTATGGCTACACCTTC. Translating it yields CASSLGGEVYGYTF.